The 22 T cell receptor beta chains below come from one sample, sequenced in a study of cytomegalovirus exposure and HLA in healthy donors. PCR involved 60 Vbeta and 13 Jbeta primers. Data came from immunoSEQ multiplex PCR; TCRdb stores just in-frame clones and leaves some out. Among 110,000 to 150,000 clones listed, roughly 80% were seen once. What was sequenced was PBMCs. These receptors all come from a man aged 40-55 years in good health and CMV-seronegative.

The chain recombines TRBV9 with TRBJ2-7; D remains unclear. This CDR3 is built from 13 residues. The V and J ends lost 3 bases and 2 bases respectively, with 9 bases between them. Germline CDR1 reads SGDLS; CDR2 reads YYNGEE. The CDR3 bases are TGTGCCAGCAGCGAAGCCCCGACCTACGAGCAGTACTTC. This encodes CASSEAPTYEQYF.

The chain carries TRBV4-1 and TRBJ2-2; 7 bases fit TRBD1. The CDR3 contains 17 residues. The V gene end was trimmed by 4 bases and the J gene end by 5 bases; junction bases not matched to a gene: 13. Germline CDR1 reads MGHRA; CDR2 reads YSYEKL. DNA of the CDR3: TGCGCCAGCAGCCGGACAGGACCCTCGTGGAGAACCGGGGAGCTGTTTTTT. Translation: CASSRTGPSWRTGELFF.

In its sample, this clone was seen a few times. The chain has TRBV29-1 and TRBJ2-2; D uncertain. The CDR3 has 14 amino acids. V lost 1 base to trimming and J lost 0 bases, with 6 bases between them. From germline, CDR1 is SQVTM and CDR2 ANQGSEA. The CDR3, as DNA: TGCAGCGTTGAAGTGGCAGCGAACACCGGGGAGCTGTTTTTT. This encodes CSVEVAANTGELFF.

This chain's CDR3 is CASRRANGGYEQYF. The DNA of the CDR3 is TGTGCCAGCAGGAGAGCAAACGGGGGGTACGAGCAGTACTTC. The rearrangement uses TRBV25-1 and TRBJ2-7; TRBD2 agrees at 7 bases. Germline values: CDR1 MGHDK, CDR2 SYGVNS. J lost 4 bases, V lost 6 bases, and 9 bases had no gene match. The CDR3 is made up of 14 amino acids.

This clone was counted many times. V usage is TRBV6-1 and J usage is TRBJ2-6; D is perhaps TRBD1 (5 bases). This CDR3 is built from 15 residues. Germline V gives CDR1 MNHNS, CDR2 SASEGT. V dropped 7 bases and J dropped 1 base, with 11 bases sitting between them. Here the CDR3 DNA reads TGTGCCAGCACAAACGGACATTCTGGGGCCAACGTCCTGACTTTC. It specifies CASTNGHSGANVLTF.

The chain combines TRBV5-1 with TRBJ1-1, with a tentative D call TRBD1 (6 bases). The CDR3 is made up of 15 amino acids. V gave up 1 base and J gave up 1 base, with 11 bases separating them. Germline CDR1 is SGHRS and CDR2 is YFSETQ. The CDR3 DNA follows: TGCGCCAGCAGCTTGCAGGGGTTCGGGAACACTGAAGCTTTCTTT. Translation: CASSLQGFGNTEAFF.

The V call is TRBV5-6, the J call TRBJ1-2; 9 bases map to TRBD1. This CDR3 comprises 13 residues. The trim removed 2 bases at V and 5 bases at J, leaving 1 base unmatched. CDR1 is SGHDT, CDR2 YYEEEE, per germline. The CDR3 loop is CASSFGQGYGYTF. DNA of the CDR3: TGTGCCAGCAGCTTTGGACAGGGGTATGGCTACACCTTC.

This chain links TRBV2 with TRBJ1-1; no clear D. V lost 4 bases and J 4 bases, leaving 10 bases between the germline ends. The CDR3 runs 13 residues. Germline V lookup: CDR1 SNHLY, CDR2 FYNNEI. CDR3 bases: TGTGCCAGCAGTGGAGAGGGTGGCACTGAAGCTTTCTTT. Translation: CASSGEGGTEAFF.

This clone was seen only once. The chain employs TRBV5-1 and TRBJ2-2, with TRBD1 identical over 8 bases. CDR1 SGHRS and CDR2 YFSETQ come from the germline V gene. This CDR3 has 14 residues. The V segment lost 3 bases and the J segment 7 bases; nucleotides outside the gene matches: 5. In DNA, the CDR3 is TGCGCCAGCAGCTCACAGGGGGATCACGGGGAGCTGTTTTTT. Its protein is CASSSQGDHGELFF.

This clone was observed a single time. The rearrangement links TRBV5-1 to TRBJ2-5; TRBD1 matches 7 bases. This CDR3 is 14 amino acids long. Trimming took 0 bases from V and 5 from J; bases not matched to a gene: 4. CDR1 is SGHRS, CDR2 YFSETQ, per germline. CDR3 residues: CASSLDSGGETQYF. Written as DNA, the CDR3 is TGCGCCAGCAGCTTGGATTCAGGGGGTGAGACCCAGTACTTC.

The rearrangement links TRBV1 to TRBJ1-5; TRBD1, the table's D call, lacks a check against the DNA. TRBV1 is described as a pseudogene. This CDR3 region has 17 residues. The CDR3 spells CTSSQDDGTGVNQPQHF. The CDR3 DNA follows: TGCACCAGCAGCCAAGATGACGGGACAGGGGTTAATCAGCCCCAGCATTTT.

The V and J genes are TRBV7-3 and TRBJ2-5; a possible D gene is TRBD2 (5 bases). This CDR3 is built from 13 residues. Trimming left V 4 bases short and J 3 bases short, with 9 bases between. Germline loops: CDR1 SGHTA, CDR2 FQGTGA. CDR3 nucleotide sequence: TGTGCCAGCAGCTCTACTAGGGAAGAGACCCAGTACTTC. This translates into CASSSTREETQYF. The variable domain in full, with the rest retrieved from reference TRBV7-3 and TRBJ2-5, is GAGVSQTPSNKVTEKGKYVELRCDPISGHTALYWYRQSLGQGPEFLIYFQGTGAADDSGLPNDRFFAVRPEGSVSTLKIQRTERGDSAVYLCASSSTREETQYFGPGTRLLVL.

V gene TRBV5-6 combines with J gene TRBJ2-7, with 9 bases identical to TRBD2. J gave up 7 bases and V 3 bases, and 5 bases lay outside the gene matches. CDR3 size: 13 residues. Germline assignment: CDR1 SGHDT and CDR2 YYEEEE. CDR3 region: CASSSRGGEEQYF. The DNA of the CDR3 is TGTGCCAGCAGCTCGCGGGGGGGTGAGGAGCAGTACTTC. The variable domain in full, completed from reference TRBV5-6 and TRBJ2-7, reads DAGVTQSPTHLIKTRGQQVTLRCSPKSGHDTVSWYQQALGQGPQFIFQYYEEEERQRGNFPDRFSGHQFPNYSSELNVNALLLGDSALYLCASSSRGGEEQYFGPGTRLTVT.

In nucleotides, the CDR3 is TGTGCCAGCAGTTACTCTCAGACACCCTACGAGCAGTACTTC. This codes for CASSYSQTPYEQYF. The V gene is TRBV6-5, the J gene TRBJ2-7; D remains unclear. Germline V CDR1 and CDR2: MNHEY, SVGAGI. V was cut by 0 bases and J by 2 bases, with 8 bases left in between. CDR3 length: 14 residues.

The chain recombines TRBV19 with TRBJ2-5; D might be TRBD2 (6 bases). Germline CDR1 and CDR2: LNHDA and SQIVND (reference sequence). The CDR3 spans 14 residues. V lost 3 bases and J 2 bases, leaving 10 bases between the germline ends. The CDR3 DNA sequence: TGTGCCAGTAGTATCCAAGGGAGGCAAGAGACCCAGTACTTC. Encoded protein: CASSIQGRQETQYF.

This chain links TRBV5-1 with TRBJ2-2; the D is unclear. The CDR3 spans 18 residues. Trimming pared 1 base from V and 1 base from J, leaving 17 bases between. Germline V CDR1 and CDR2: SGHRS, YFSETQ. CDR3 in DNA: TGCGCCAGCAGCTTGAAGGTACAGCCGGCCGGGAACACCGGGGAGCTGTTTTTT. Its translation is CASSLKVQPAGNTGELFF.

V gene TRBV25-1 combines with J gene TRBJ1-4; D is perhaps TRBD1 (5 bases). CDR1 is MGHDK and CDR2 is SYGVNS in the germline V gene. The CDR3 is 12 residues long. As DNA, the CDR3 is TGTAGCCCTGGGGTTGGGGGGGAAAAACTGTTTTTT. Its protein product is CSPGVGGEKLFF.

The CDR3 DNA reads as TGTGCCAGCAGCTGGTCACCGCATACCGAACGAGGAGCTTTCTTT. Translated: CASSWSPHTERGAFF. This rearrangement joins TRBV6-5 to TRBJ1-1, with D unclear. Germline CDR1 and CDR2: MNHEY and SVGAGI. This CDR3 region has 15 residues. V was clipped by 6 bases and J by 10 bases, with 24 bases between them.

This clone occurred a few times. This chain uses TRBV5-1 with TRBJ1-1, with D tentatively TRBD1 (5 bases). This CDR3 spans 14 amino acids. Between the trimmed V and J ends, which lost 3 bases and 0 bases, there was a span of 9 bases. Germline V gene data show CDR1 as SGHRS and CDR2 as YFSETQ. The CDR3 nucleotides are TGCGCCAGCAGCTCCACAGGAGTGAACACTGAAGCTTTCTTT. This gives the protein CASSSTGVNTEAFF.

This clone appeared a few times. This chain links TRBV4-1 with TRBJ1-1, with 7 bases fitting TRBD1. This CDR3 is built from 15 residues. Per germline, CDR1 MGHRA and CDR2 YSYEKL. Unmatched junction bases numbered 9, after V lost 6 bases and J lost 2 bases. CDR3 sequence (DNA): TGCGCCAGCAGACCGGGACAGAGTTTCAACACTGAAGCTTTCTTT. Amino acid sequence: CASRPGQSFNTEAFF.

This chain joins TRBV5-4 and TRBJ2-3; D might be TRBD1 (6 bases). The germline V and J ends were trimmed by 4 bases and 2 bases, with 11 bases remaining between them. The CDR3 runs 14 residues. Germline values: CDR1 SGHNT, CDR2 YYREEE (reference sequence). This CDR3 reads CASSPGQSTDTQYF. The DNA of the CDR3 is TGTGCCAGCAGCCCAGGACAGTCCACAGATACGCAGTATTTT.

The chain combines TRBV6-5 with TRBJ1-4, with D possibly TRBD1 on 5 matching bases. V lost 9 bases, J lost 8 bases, and 19 bases lay in between. The V gene's germline CDR1 is MNHEY and CDR2 SVGAGI. The CDR3 is 14 residues long. The CDR3 protein is CAREQGFQEEKLFF. The DNA for the CDR3 is TGTGCCAGAGAGCAGGGATTTCAAGAGGAAAAACTGTTTTTT.